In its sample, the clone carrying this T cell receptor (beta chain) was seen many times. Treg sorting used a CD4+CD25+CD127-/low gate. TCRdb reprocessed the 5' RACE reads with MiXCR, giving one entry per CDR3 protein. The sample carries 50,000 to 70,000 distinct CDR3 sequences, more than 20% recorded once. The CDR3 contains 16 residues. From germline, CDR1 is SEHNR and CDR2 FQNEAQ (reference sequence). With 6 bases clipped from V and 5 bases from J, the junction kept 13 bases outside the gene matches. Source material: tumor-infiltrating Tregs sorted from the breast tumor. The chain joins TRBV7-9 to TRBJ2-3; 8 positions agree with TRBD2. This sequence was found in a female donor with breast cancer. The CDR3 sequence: CASRERGSGRIDTQYF. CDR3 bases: TGTGCCAGCAGAGAACGCGGGAGCGGGAGAATAGATACGCAGTATTTT.